These 27 T cell receptor beta chains were sequenced from one sample in a study of blood T cell repertoires in COVID-19. TCRdb's table, derived via immunoSEQ multiplex PCR, lists solely in-frame clones and lacks some. The sample includes some 89,000 clones, approximately 80% of them seen just once. What was sequenced was peripheral blood. These receptors came from a man aged 65 to 79 with acute or convalescent COVID-19.

This clone was seen repeatedly, ten times or more. This same CDR3 is encoded by further DNA sequences in the sample. The CDR3: CASSLEGNYGYTF. DNA of the CDR3: TGTGCCAGCAGCCTGGAGGGAAACTATGGCTACACCTTC. This rearrangement joins TRBV6-5 to TRBJ1-2; unclear D gene. The CDR3 sequence is 13 residues long. V lost 6 bases to trimming and J lost 2 bases, with 10 bases between them. Germline CDR1 and CDR2: MNHEY and SVGAGI.

The chain links TRBV24-1 to TRBJ2-3; 7 positions agree with TRBD2. The CDR3 is made up of 15 amino acids. Germline CDR1 and CDR2: KGHDR and SFDVKD. V lost 2 bases, J lost 3 bases, and 4 bases stayed unmatched. DNA for the CDR3: TGTGCCACCAGTGATTCAGCTAGCGGTACAGATACGCAGTATTTT. It specifies CATSDSASGTDTQYF.

This clone came up once. The rearrangement joins TRBV7-2 to TRBJ2-3, with TRBD2 identical over 7 bases. CDR1 SGHTA and CDR2 FQGNSA come from the germline V gene. V lost 4 bases and J lost 4; bases outside the gene matches: 5. The CDR3 runs to 14 residues. The chain's CDR3 is CASSSQAGSDTQYF. The CDR3 DNA is TGTGCCAGCAGCTCCCAAGCGGGGTCAGATACGCAGTATTTT.

The J gene is TRBJ1-6, the V gene TRBV7-3, with 12 bases fitting TRBD1. The CDR3 sequence is 19 residues long. The germline V gene encodes CDR1 SGHTA and CDR2 FQGTGA. V shed 2 bases and J 0 bases; nucleotides not matched to a gene: 5. CDR3 amino acids: CASSLSGQGASSYNSPLHF. In DNA form, the CDR3 reads TGTGCCAGCAGCTTATCGGGACAGGGGGCGAGCTCCTATAATTCACCCCTCCACTTT.

The gene calls are TRBV5-4 and TRBJ2-2, with 8 bases lining up with TRBD1. With 0 bases clipped from V and 5 bases from J, the junction kept 6 bases outside the gene matches. Germline lookup yields CDR1 SGHNT and CDR2 YYREEE (reference sequence). The CDR3 has 16 amino acids. The CDR3 loop is CASSLAQDRVTGELFF. The CDR3 DNA reads TGTGCCAGCAGCTTGGCCCAGGACAGGGTGACCGGGGAGCTGTTTTTT.

The chain uses TRBV19 and TRBJ1-2; possible D gene TRBD1, 6 bases. The V end was cut by 9 bases, the J end by 5 bases, with 34 bases between. CDR1 and CDR2 from the germline V gene are LNHDA and SQIVND (reference sequence). The CDR3 contains 19 residues. The chain's CDR3 is CASTPGIGTSLPRGYGYTF. The CDR3 DNA sequence: TGTGCCAGCACGCCCGGAATCGGGACATCTCTCCCGAGGGGTTATGGCTACACCTTC.

This chain links TRBV7-9 with TRBJ2-3; tentative D call: TRBD1 (7 bases). This CDR3 spans 13 amino acids. Between the trimmed V and J ends, which lost 4 bases and 5 bases, there was a span of 10 bases. Germline values: CDR1 SEHNR, CDR2 FQNEAQ (reference sequence). CDR3 nucleotide sequence: TGTGCCAGCAGCTGGCAGGGGGGAGATACGCAGTATTTT. Protein sequence: CASSWQGGDTQYF.

The sample holds a few counts of this clone. The chain employs TRBV5-1 and TRBJ2-4, with 10 bases identical to TRBD1. Per germline, CDR1 SGHRS and CDR2 YFSETQ. Germline trimming cut 6 bases from V and 4 bases from J; bases unmatched to any gene: 7. The CDR3 consists of 15 residues. CDR3 region: CASTPTGGDKNIQYF. The CDR3 bases are TGCGCCAGCACCCCGACAGGGGGCGATAAAAACATTCAGTACTTC.

V usage is TRBV2 and J usage is TRBJ1-5; no clear D. This CDR3 has 15 amino acids. Trimming left V 4 bases short and J 4 bases short, with 14 bases between. Germline assignment: CDR1 SNHLY and CDR2 FYNNEI. The CDR3 region has the DNA TGTGCCAGCAGTGCAGTTCAGTCCCTTAATCAGCCCCAGCATTTT. Translated, it gives CASSAVQSLNQPQHF.

The chain links TRBV5-1 to TRBJ1-4, with D perhaps matching TRBD1 (6 bases). The CDR3 covers 16 residues. V was shortened by 4 bases and J by 6 bases, with 19 bases between the two germline ends. CDR1 and CDR2 from the germline V gene are SGHRS and YFSETQ. The CDR3: CASSRGQSILDEKLFF. The CDR3, as DNA: TGCGCCAGCAGCCGAGGACAGTCCATTCTGGATGAAAAACTGTTTTTT.

The chain's CDR3 is CASSTDSFVYEQYF. In DNA, the CDR3 is TGTGCCAGCAGCACCGACAGCTTCGTCTACGAGCAGTACTTC. J is TRBJ2-7 and V is TRBV7-9, with D possibly matching TRBD1 (5 bases). Trimming took off 5 bases at V and 3 bases at J, with 14 bases between the two ends. This CDR3 has 14 amino acids. The germline V gene has CDR1 SEHNR and CDR2 FQNEAQ (reference sequence).

The chain uses TRBV7-9 and TRBJ2-1; tentative D call: TRBD2 (6 bases). This CDR3 is built from 15 residues. The V gene's germline CDR1 is SEHNR and CDR2 FQNEAQ (reference sequence). Between the trimmed V and J ends, which lost 1 base and 2 bases, there was a span of 9 bases. CDR3 region: CASSLERLAYNEQFF. For the CDR3, the DNA is TGTGCCAGCAGCTTAGAGAGACTAGCCTACAATGAGCAGTTCTTC.

This clone was seen a few times. Distinct nucleotide sequences in the sample also encode this CDR3. This chain uses TRBV29-1 with TRBJ1-1, with D possibly matching TRBD1 (5 bases). CDR3 size: 13 residues. Per the germline V gene, CDR1 is SQVTM and CDR2 is ANQGSEA. V lost 7 bases and J lost 0, with 12 bases in between. CDR3 nucleotide sequence: TGCAGCGCCCGACAGTCGTTGAACACTGAAGCTTTCTTT. Protein product: CSARQSLNTEAFF.

The genes are TRBV6-5 and TRBJ2-7, with TRBD2 matching over 8 bases. With 6 bases clipped from V and 4 bases from J, the junction kept 8 bases outside the gene matches. The CDR3 has 14 amino acids. The germline V gene encodes CDR1 MNHEY and CDR2 SVGAGI. In nucleotides, the CDR3 is TGTGCCAGCAGCTCACAGCCGGGGGGGTACGAGCAGTACTTC. It codes for CASSSQPGGYEQYF.

The J gene is TRBJ2-7, the V gene TRBV10-3; D may be TRBD1 (6 bases). V dropped 10 bases and J dropped 3 bases, with 25 bases sitting between them. There are 16 residues in the CDR3. CDR1 ENHRY and CDR2 SYGVKD come from the germline V gene. This CDR3 is CATMDSMRDGDYEQYF. The CDR3, as DNA: TGTGCCACGATGGACAGTATGAGGGACGGAGACTACGAGCAGTACTTC.

This clone has ten or more counts. The chain couples TRBV5-1 to TRBJ1-6, with 7 bases aligning to TRBD1. Losses at the gene ends were 2 bases for V and 8 bases for J; bases not matched to a gene: 10. CDR3 length: 16 residues. Germline loops: CDR1 SGHRS, CDR2 YFSETQ. The CDR3 region is CASSFDRVLRDSPLHF. The CDR3 bases are TGCGCCAGCAGCTTTGACAGGGTTTTGAGGGATTCACCCCTCCACTTT.

The chain employs TRBV11-2 and TRBJ2-5; no clear D gene. Per germline, CDR1 SGHAT and CDR2 FQNNGV. The CDR3 loop spans 11 amino acids. Trimming cost V 5 bases and J 5 bases, with 6 bases left between them. CDR3 sequence: CASSQAETQYF. CDR3 DNA: TGTGCCAGCAGCCAGGCGGAGACCCAGTACTTC.

This rearrangement joins TRBV27 to TRBJ1-1; 9 bases are a match to TRBD1. The CDR3 totals 16 residues. Trimming removed 2 bases from V and 6 bases from J; junction bases left unmatched: 10. Germline loops: CDR1 MNHEY, CDR2 SMNVEV (reference sequence). The CDR3 protein is CASSLTLGQGFAEAFF. The CDR3 region has the DNA TGTGCCAGCAGTTTAACCTTGGGACAGGGTTTTGCTGAAGCTTTCTTT.

The V and J genes are TRBV18 and TRBJ2-2; 8 bases fit TRBD1. The CDR3 is 16 residues long. The V segment lost 1 base and the J segment 5 bases; nucleotides outside the gene matches: 6. Germline V gives CDR1 KGHSH, CDR2 LQKENI. CDR3 DNA: TGTGCCAGCTCACCACAGACAGGGGATCTTACCGGGGAGCTGTTTTTT. It yields the protein CASSPQTGDLTGELFF.

The V call is TRBV28, the J call TRBJ1-1; D is undetermined. Looked up from germline, CDR1 is MDHEN and CDR2 is SYDVKM. CDR3 size: 16 residues. Trimming cost V 5 bases and J 10 bases, with 26 bases left between them. CDR3 sequence (DNA): TGTGCCAGCAGTCCCTTTCGTCGGGGAAGAGGAATGGGAGCTTTCTTT. Its protein is CASSPFRRGRGMGAFF.

V and J are TRBV28 and TRBJ1-6; the D gene is possibly TRBD1 (6 bases). V was pared by 5 bases and J by 5 bases, with 13 bases between. This CDR3 comprises 15 residues. CDR1 and CDR2 from the germline V gene are MDHEN and SYDVKM. CDR3 residues: CASSPMAGDNSPLHF. As DNA, the CDR3 is TGTGCCAGCAGTCCGATGGCAGGGGATAATTCACCCCTCCACTTT.

This clone is a singleton in its sample. The rearrangement joins TRBV5-1 to TRBJ2-3; unclear D gene. CDR3 length: 16 residues. Trimming took 0 bases from V and 4 from J, leaving 15 bases between them. Looked up from germline, CDR1 is SGHRS and CDR2 is YFSETQ. CDR3 protein: CASSLGVRAPADTQYF. The CDR3 coding sequence is TGCGCCAGCAGCTTGGGCGTACGCGCGCCGGCAGATACGCAGTATTTT.

This clone occurred once. V and J are TRBV7-8 and TRBJ2-2, with TRBD2 as a possible D gene (6 bases). V was trimmed by 5 bases and J by 2 bases, leaving 12 bases between them. Germline CDR1 SGHVS, CDR2 FQNEAQ. This CDR3 has 15 residues. This CDR3 is CASSPRLGNTGELFF. The CDR3 DNA reads as TGTGCCAGCAGCCCAAGACTAGGCAACACCGGGGAGCTGTTTTTT.

This clone has only a few counts. The chain couples TRBV19 to TRBJ2-7, with D possibly matching TRBD2 (5 bases). The length of the CDR3 is 14 residues. Trimming took off 4 bases at V and 3 bases at J, with 13 bases between the two ends. Germline assignment: CDR1 LNHDA and CDR2 SQIVND (reference sequence). The CDR3 loop is CASSTANGGYEQYF. The CDR3 DNA is TGTGCCAGTAGTACTGCTAACGGAGGCTACGAGCAGTACTTC.

The chain couples TRBV7-2 to TRBJ2-2; 10 nucleotides align to TRBD1. CDR1 and CDR2 from the germline V gene are SGHTA and FQGNSA. J lost 6 bases, V lost 2 bases, and 6 bases had no gene match. This CDR3 is 16 amino acids long. CDR3 protein: CASSLLGQGSAGELFF. The CDR3 bases are TGTGCCAGCAGCTTACTGGGACAGGGGTCCGCCGGGGAGCTGTTTTTT.

Comment on this clone: It may be a read error: a sequence one base away is much more abundant. The gene calls are TRBV3-1 (or the pseudogene TRBV3-2) and TRBJ1-1, with D possibly being TRBD1 (5 bases). The germline V gene encodes CDR1 LGHDT and CDR2 YNNKEL (reference sequence). With 10 bases removed from V and 0 bases from J, the gap between germline ends came to 9 bases. The CDR3 consists of 12 residues. CDR3 DNA sequence: TGTGCCACCACAGGAATGAACACTGAAGCTTTCTTT. It encodes CATTGMNTEAFF.

This clone has a single count. This chain joins TRBV28 and TRBJ1-1, with 8 positions matching TRBD1. CDR1 and CDR2 (germline): MDHEN, SYDVKM. The CDR3 runs to 15 residues. V lost 3 bases and J lost 5; bases outside the gene matches: 8. The CDR3 sequence: CASSFPRGRGTEAFF. The DNA for the CDR3 is TGTGCCAGCAGTTTTCCCAGGGGGCGAGGGACTGAAGCTTTCTTT.